This T cell receptor beta chain was recorded in a study of cytomegalovirus exposure and HLA in healthy donors. Study results and limitations: The study reported that TCR beta sequences accurately predicted HLA-A and HLA-B alleles in most subjects. Reported performance of the classifier showed diagnosis of cytomegalovirus status with high specificity and sensitivity.

Healthy bone marrow donors made up the donors. Notes on this clone: Antigen unknown.

CDR3 length: 16 amino acids. CDR1 and CDR2 from the germline V gene are SGDLS and YYNGEE. The V and J ends lost 0 bases and 4 bases, in that order; junction bases with no gene match: 9. PCR used 60 Vbeta primers and 13 Jbeta primers. Repertoires were generated with immunoSEQ multiplex PCR, while TCRdb's copy carries only in-frame clones and drops some. This sample has 58,000 or so clones, with about 75% found just once. Sequencing was done on a sample of PBMCs. The gene calls are TRBV9 and TRBJ2-7; 8 nucleotides match TRBD1. The TCR originated in a woman in her thirties or forties in good health and CMV-seropositive. The CDR3 DNA follows: TGTGCCAGCAGCGTAGGAGCTGGACAGGGAAGGTACGAGCAGTACTTC. Its protein product is CASSVGAGQGRYEQYF.